This T cell receptor (beta chain) is from a study of blood T cell repertoires in COVID-19. Original processing methods: Cell counts per sample came from amplifying reference gene primers. TCRdb's copy holds only in-frame clones and misses some; the assay was immunoSEQ multiplex PCR. From that table come the V and J calls and clone size; the DNA was used to work out D and trimming. The table records about 260,000 clones, roughly 90% of them present only once. Source material: peripheral blood. The receptor comes from a man between 60 and 75 years old who had recovered from COVID-19.

The CDR3 region has the DNA TGTGCCAGCCCTAGCAGTATCCAAGGGCAGTACTTC. Protein sequence: CASPSSIQGQYF. The chain couples TRBV6-4 to TRBJ2-7, with D maybe TRBD2 (5 bases). The CDR3 extends over 12 amino acids. The V gene lost 8 bases and the J gene lost 9 bases, with 17 bases spanning the gap. CDR1 and CDR2 from the germline V gene are MRHNA and SNTAGT.